This T cell receptor (beta chain) is from a study of read filtering for tumor transcriptome and immune sequencing. Per the germline V gene, CDR1 is SGHTA and CDR2 is FQGNSA. The CDR3 is made up of 15 amino acids. V dropped 0 bases and J dropped 6 bases, with 12 bases sitting between them. This library used roughly 370 ng RNA and molecular barcoded adaptors spanning alpha/delta and beta/gamma chains. TCRdb recomputed calls from the reads with MiXCR, one row per CDR3 protein. Counted here are some 43,000 distinct CDR3 sequences, around 15% occurring once; the ten biggest clones make up over 25%. In this sample, this clonotype turned up many times.

The specimen was a population of CD138-negative cells sorted from bone marrow. The receptor was derived from a donor over 35 with multiple myeloma. The chain is built from TRBV7-2 and TRBJ2-1, with D possibly being TRBD1 (6 bases). CDR3 protein: CASSLADRSVNEQFF. The CDR3 nucleotides are TGTGCCAGCAGCTTAGCCGACAGGTCGGTCAATGAGCAGTTCTTC.